This T cell receptor (beta chain) was identified during a study of T cell responses to AZD1222 COVID-19 vaccine. With regard to this clone: Its antigen is unidentified.

The data were produced by immunoSEQ multiplex PCR, yet TCRdb's version contains in-frame clones alone and is incomplete. Here the sample spans over 150,000 clones, 80% to 90% being singletons. Per germline, CDR1 SQVTM and CDR2 ANQGSEA. There are 12 residues in the CDR3. The trim removed 5 bases at V and 7 bases at J, leaving 3 bases unmatched. General study points: Clonal diversity may have been underestimated in mostly white British donors. Two AZD1222 doses significantly raised spike-specific TCR breadth and depth over controls. None of the repertoires were sampled until the peak T cell response had passed.

This TCR derives from an adult in good health. The sample in question was peripheral blood, obtained on day 0 of MenACWY control vaccination. This sequence joins TRBV29-1 and TRBJ1-4, with 8 nucleotides matching TRBD1. Here the CDR3 reads CSVLDRGEKLFF. CDR3 DNA sequence: TGCAGCGTTCTTGACAGGGGTGAAAAACTGTTTTTT.